This TCR beta chain emerged from a study of high-grade serous ovarian cancer treatment subgroups. Study in general: On average, 14,192 reads and 6,000 to 7,500 unique TCR beta rearrangements were obtained per sample.

Tumor tissue was taken before any definitive surgery or chemotherapy was given. Regarding this clone: Its antigen is currently unknown.

Findings and caveats of the study: Without spatial data, bulk sequencing limits insight into HGSC tumor diversity. Same-patient tumor repertoires overlapped at roughly 0.1 to 0.79; different patients barely overlapped. Clonal relatedness tracked neoantigen level, and by trend copy number and mutation load.

The germline V and J ends were trimmed by 2 bases and 0 bases, with 12 bases remaining between them. The CDR3 spans 15 residues. Per the germline V gene, CDR1 is SGDLS and CDR2 is YYNGEE. The data were produced by immunoSEQ multiplex PCR, yet TCRdb's version contains in-frame clones alone and is incomplete. This sample has about 18,000 clones; 75% occur once, and the top ten carry approximately 6.6%. This TCR was sampled from a human donor with high-grade serous ovarian cancer. The chain employs TRBV9 and TRBJ2-7, with a tentative D call TRBD1 (6 bases). Source material: tumor tissue. CDR3 DNA sequence: TGTGCCAGCAGCGTGGGGGACACAAGCTCCTACGAGCAGTACTTC. Encoded protein: CASSVGDTSSYEQYF.